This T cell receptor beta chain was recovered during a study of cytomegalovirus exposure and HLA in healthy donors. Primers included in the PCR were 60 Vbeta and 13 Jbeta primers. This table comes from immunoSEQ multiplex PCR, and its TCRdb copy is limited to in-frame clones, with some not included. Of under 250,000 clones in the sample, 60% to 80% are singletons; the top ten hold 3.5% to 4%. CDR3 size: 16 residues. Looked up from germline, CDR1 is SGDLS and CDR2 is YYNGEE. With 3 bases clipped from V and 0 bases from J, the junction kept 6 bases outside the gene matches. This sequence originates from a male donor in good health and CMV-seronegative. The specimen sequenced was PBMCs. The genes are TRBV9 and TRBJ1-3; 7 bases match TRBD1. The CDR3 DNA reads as TGTGCCAGCAGCGCAACAGGGGTCTACTCTGGAAACACCATATATTTT. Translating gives CASSATGVYSGNTIYF.